The 27 T cell receptor beta chains listed next were all sequenced from one sample in a study of response to subunit inactivated influenza vaccine. A single record per CDR3 protein comes from TCRdb applying MiXCR to the RT-PCR reads. The sample contains roughly 460,000 distinct CDR3 sequences, approximately 10% of which appear only once. The specimen was PBMCs from blood, collected 40 to 50 days after vaccination. The receptors stem from a man aged 50-60 years who received an inactivated influenza vaccine.

This clonotype was observed a few times. The rearrangement joins TRBV28 to TRBJ1-1; 8 nucleotides agree with TRBD1. With 5 bases clipped from V and 4 bases from J, the junction kept 6 bases outside the gene matches. CDR3 size: 14 residues. CDR1 and CDR2 (germline): MDHEN, SYDVKM. DNA of the CDR3: TGTGCCAGCAGTCTCAGGGGGCTGAGCACTGAAGCTTTCTTT. This sequence encodes CASSLRGLSTEAFF.

V usage is TRBV18 and J usage is TRBJ2-7; maybe TRBD2 (6 bases). Between the trimmed V and J ends, which lost 6 bases and 3 bases, there was a span of 12 bases. Looked up from germline, CDR1 is KGHSH and CDR2 is LQKENI. The CDR3 is 13 amino acids. The CDR3 is CASSPRGIYEQYF. The CDR3 DNA follows: TGTGCCAGCTCCCCTCGGGGGATCTACGAGCAGTACTTC.

The table lists this clonotype with a few counts. The genes are TRBV20-1 and TRBJ1-6; a weak D match, TRBD1 (6 bases). Germline CDR1 is DFQATT and CDR2 is SNEGSKA (reference sequence). Trimming pared 1 base from V and 2 bases from J, leaving 9 bases between. The CDR3 length is 15 residues. This CDR3 is CSARGGGAYNSPLHF. Written as DNA, the CDR3 is TGCAGTGCTAGAGGAGGGGGGGCCTATAATTCACCCCTCCACTTT.

The sample holds a few counts of this clonotype. The rearrangement uses TRBV9 and TRBJ2-2; D remains ambiguous. The CDR3 spans 14 residues. Per germline, CDR1 SGDLS and CDR2 YYNGEE. V lost 3 bases to trimming and J lost 2 bases, with 8 bases between them. The CDR3 region has the DNA TGTGCCAGCAGCGCAAGGGAAAACACCGGGGAGCTGTTTTTT. This translates into CASSARENTGELFF.

This clonotype was seen a few times. The gene calls are TRBV4-3 and TRBJ1-6; D ambiguous. Germline V gene data show CDR1 as LGHNA and CDR2 as YSLEER. The V and J ends lost 0 bases and 5 bases respectively, with 8 bases between them. This CDR3 comprises 15 residues. CDR3 sequence (DNA): TGCGCCAGCAGCCAAGATGGTTGGGATAATTCACCCCTCCACTTT. The encoded protein is CASSQDGWDNSPLHF.

This clonotype was detected many times. This chain uses TRBV20-1 with TRBJ1-1; possible D gene TRBD1, 6 bases. The germline V and J ends were trimmed by 5 bases and 4 bases, with 14 bases remaining between them. Germline loops: CDR1 DFQATT, CDR2 SNEGSKA (reference sequence). This CDR3 has 13 amino acids. CDR3 amino acids: CSAPEDSLTEAFF. In DNA, the CDR3 is TGCAGTGCTCCCGAGGACAGTCTCACTGAAGCTTTCTTT.

This clonotype was counted only a few times. The chain is built from TRBV28 and TRBJ2-7; D is unclear. V was clipped by 8 bases and J by 9 bases, with 14 bases between them. CDR1 and CDR2 from the germline V gene are MDHEN and SYDVKM. The CDR3 consists of 11 residues. In nucleotides, the CDR3 is TGTGCCAGCTCCTCGGGTGTCCGGCAGTACTTC. Amino acids: CASSSGVRQYF.

CDR3 nucleotide sequence: TGTGCCTGCCATCAGGGGGTTTGGGAGACCCAGTACTTC. This codes for CACHQGVWETQYF. The chain links TRBV2 to TRBJ2-5; 7 nucleotides agree with TRBD1. The CDR3 totals 13 residues. With V trimmed by 11 bases and J by 5 bases, 11 bases remained unmatched. Germline lookup yields CDR1 SNHLY and CDR2 FYNNEI. The full variable domain, with the rest looked up from reference TRBV2 and TRBJ2-5, is EPEVTQTPSHQVTQMGQEVILRCVPISNHLYFYWYRQILGQKVEFLVSFYNNEISEKSEIFDDQFSVERPDGSNFTLKIRSTKLEDSAMYFCACHQGVWETQYFGPGTRLLVL.

CDR3 amino acids: CAWRGGGSPLHF. The CDR3, as DNA: TGTGCCTGGAGGGGAGGGGGTTCACCCCTCCACTTT. The chain has TRBV30 and TRBJ1-6; TRBD1 might be the D (6 bases). This CDR3 region has 12 residues. The germline V and J ends were trimmed by 3 bases and 9 bases, with 9 bases remaining between them. The V gene's germline CDR1 is GTSNPN and CDR2 SVGIG (reference sequence).

This clonotype has a count of ten or more. The rearrangement uses TRBV6-2 or TRBV6-3 and TRBJ2-1, with D perhaps matching TRBD2 (6 bases). The germline V gene encodes CDR1 MNHEY and CDR2 SVGEGT. Deletions cut 0 bases from V and 9 bases from J, with 15 bases between. The CDR3 totals 15 residues. CDR3 coding DNA: TGTGCCAGCAGTTACTCAGGATCTGGCGGGATTGAGCAGTTCTTC. Protein: CASSYSGSGGIEQFF.

The chain links TRBV6-1 to TRBJ2-7; D may be TRBD1 (5 bases). The CDR3 is 14 amino acids. CDR1 MNHNS and CDR2 SASEGT come from the germline V gene. The V end lost 6 bases, the J end lost 0 bases, and 12 bases lay between the germline ends. CDR3 sequence: CASSLTVSSYEQYF. For the CDR3, the DNA is TGTGCCAGCAGCCTGACAGTGAGCTCCTACGAGCAGTACTTC.

DNA for the CDR3: TGCGCCAGCAGCCACTATACAGGCTTGCGCCAAGAGACCCAGTACTTC. Its translation: CASSHYTGLRQETQYF. V gene TRBV4-3 combines with J gene TRBJ2-5; a weak D match, TRBD1 (5 bases). V lost 3 bases, J lost 1 base, and 15 bases lay in between. The CDR3 covers 16 residues. Germline V gene lookup returns CDR1 LGHNA and CDR2 YSLEER.

The chain has TRBV4-3 and TRBJ2-3, with D maybe TRBD2 (6 bases). The germline CDR1 and CDR2 sequences are LGHNA and YSLEER. This CDR3 has 15 residues. V shed 0 bases and J shed 7 bases, with 14 bases lying between them. The DNA of the CDR3 is TGCGCCAGCAGCCAAGAGAAGGACTATGAAAATACGCAGTATTTT. This sequence encodes CASSQEKDYENTQYF.

In this sample, this clonotype turned up a few times. The chain carries TRBV18 and TRBJ2-1; D call uncertain. The ends were cut back, 8 bases at V and 1 base at J, with 9 bases in the middle. Germline loops: CDR1 KGHSH, CDR2 LQKENI. The CDR3 spans 13 residues. The CDR3 DNA is TGTGCCAGCCTTAGATCGTCCTACAATGAGCAGTTCTTC. Translation gives CASLRSSYNEQFF.

This chain uses TRBV4-1 with TRBJ2-3; no definite D call. The V and J ends lost 3 bases and 1 base respectively, with 14 bases between them. The CDR3 loop spans 16 amino acids. CDR1 and CDR2 (germline): MGHRA, YSYEKL. DNA for the CDR3: TGCGCCAGCAGCCAGATTGTCAACCCCCGCACAGATACGCAGTATTTT. This encodes CASSQIVNPRTDTQYF.

This clonotype was seen more than once but under ten times. This chain uses TRBV5-1 with TRBJ2-7; 10 bases map to TRBD1. The CDR3 contains 17 residues. The ends lost 1 base at V and 6 bases at J; junction bases unmatched: 13. Looked up from germline, CDR1 is SGHRS and CDR2 is YFSETQ. The CDR3 DNA sequence: TGCGCCAGCAGCTTGTCCCCGGCCGGGACAGGGGTTCGCGAGCAGTACTTC. Translated: CASSLSPAGTGVREQYF.

V gene TRBV25-1 combines with J gene TRBJ2-7; D possibly corresponds to TRBD2 (6 bases). The ends were cut back, 7 bases at V and 4 bases at J, with 8 bases in the middle. This CDR3 comprises 11 residues. Germline lookup yields CDR1 MGHDK and CDR2 SYGVNS. The CDR3 nucleotides read TGTGCCAGCAAAGGAGGGTACGAGCAGTACTTC. Its translation is CASKGGYEQYF.

The chain employs TRBV6-2 or TRBV6-3 and TRBJ1-2; D call uncertain. Trimming cost V 6 bases and J 4 bases, with 18 bases left between them. CDR1 and CDR2 (germline): MNHEY, SVGEGT. The length of the CDR3 is 15 residues. DNA of the CDR3: TGTGCCAGCAGGACGTCCCGGGAGGCCTTCTATGGCTACACCTTC. It is translated as CASRTSREAFYGYTF.

A remark on this clonotype: A clone one base away is much larger, so this may be a read error. This chain uses TRBV6-1 with TRBJ2-7; D is unclear. Per germline, CDR1 MNHNS and CDR2 SASEGT. This CDR3 contains 14 residues. The CDR3 nucleotides read TGTGCCAGCAGTCCAACCTTTGGCTCCTACGAGCTGTACTTC. Amino acid sequence: CASSPTFGSYELYF.

Points on this clonotype: The junction departs from germline at one end; a sequencing error may be responsible. This chain joins TRBV6-5 and TRBJ1-2, with D possibly TRBD1 on 6 matching bases. This CDR3 contains 15 residues. Germline CDR1 MNHEY, CDR2 SVGAGI. The CDR3 loop reads CASSSFRTANYRYTF. The CDR3 DNA reads as TGTGCCAGCAGTTCCTTTAGGACAGCGAACTATCGCTACACCTTC.

This clonotype was counted only a few times. DNA for the CDR3: TGCGCCAGCAGCCAAGTCTCTAGCGGGAGAGGTGAGACCCAGTACTTC. It yields the protein CASSQVSSGRGETQYF. V gene TRBV4-3 combines with J gene TRBJ2-5; 10 positions match TRBD2. This CDR3 is built from 16 residues. Trimming cost V 1 base and J 5 bases; bases outside gene matches: 7. Germline CDR1 reads LGHNA; CDR2 reads YSLEER.

This clonotype was picked up a small number of times. The J gene is TRBJ2-1, the V gene TRBV7-8; perhaps TRBD1 as D (6 bases). This CDR3 is 15 amino acids long. The V gene's germline CDR1 is SGHVS and CDR2 FQNEAQ. V lost 5 bases and J lost 6, with 17 bases in between. CDR3 amino acids: CASSTGTHPTNEQFF. CDR3 DNA: TGTGCCAGCAGCACCGGGACACACCCCACCAATGAGCAGTTCTTC.

The V call is TRBV20-1, the J call TRBJ2-1; TRBD1 matches 7 bases. The germline V gene has CDR1 DFQATT and CDR2 SNEGSKA (reference sequence). This CDR3 region has 13 residues. Unmatched junction bases numbered 5, after V lost 6 bases and J lost 3 bases. CDR3 nucleotides: TGCAGTGCCAAGACAGGGCTCTACAATGAGCAGTTCTTC. Translation: CSAKTGLYNEQFF.

The chain recombines TRBV6-2 or TRBV6-3 with TRBJ1-2; D unclear. The CDR3 is 14 amino acids. Germline V gene lookup returns CDR1 MNHEY and CDR2 SVGEGT. Trimming took 4 bases from V and 8 from J, leaving 17 bases between them. The CDR3 region has the DNA TGTGCCAGCAGTTCTCCGGGCTTTCTTATCGGCTACACCTTC. Its translation: CASSSPGFLIGYTF.

The V and J genes are TRBV9 and TRBJ2-1; 9 nucleotides align to TRBD1. Trimming removed 2 bases from V and 5 bases from J; junction bases left unmatched: 5. CDR1 is SGDLS and CDR2 is YYNGEE in the germline V gene. The CDR3 runs to 15 residues. CDR3 sequence reads: CASSVRTGVDNEQFF. The CDR3 bases are TGTGCCAGCAGCGTCCGGACAGGGGTCGACAATGAGCAGTTCTTC.

This clonotype has only a few counts. The CDR3 DNA is TGTGCCAGCAGCAAAAGCGGACTAGCGGGGGGTTTAACAGATACGCAGTATTTT. Translating gives CASSKSGLAGGLTDTQYF. The chain has TRBV11-1 and TRBJ2-3, with 14 bases fitting TRBD2. V lost 5 bases to trimming and J lost 3 bases; unmatched junction nucleotides: 10. CDR1 is SGHAT and CDR2 is FQDESV in the germline V gene (reference sequence). The CDR3 loop spans 18 amino acids. Variable domain in full (rest from reference TRBV11-1 and TRBJ2-3): EAEVAQSPRYKITEKSQAVAFWCDPISGHATLYWYRQILGQGPELLVQFQDESVVDDSQLPKDRFSAERLKGVDSTLKIQPAELGDSAMYLCASSKSGLAGGLTDTQYFGPGTRLTVL.

The rearrangement joins TRBV20-1 to TRBJ1-2; 11 bases match TRBD1. The CDR3 sequence is 14 residues long. With V trimmed by 7 bases and J by 4 bases, 8 bases remained unmatched. Germline CDR1 is DFQATT and CDR2 is SNEGSKA (reference sequence). For the CDR3, the DNA is TGCAGTGTCCCGGACAGGGGGCAATCCTATGGCTACACCTTC. Its protein product is CSVPDRGQSYGYTF.